The source of this TCR beta chain is a study of blood T cell repertoires in COVID-19. At the level of the study: PBMCs, B-cell-depleted T cells, or T cells were the source of the cDNA or gDNA that made up the material.

Profiling relied on immunoSEQ multiplex PCR, and the TCRdb table lists in-frame clones only, not all of them. The repertoire holds 95,000 to 100,000 clones, about 89% seen once, with 15% to 20% in the top ten. Per germline, CDR1 SGHRS and CDR2 YFSETQ. CDR3 size: 13 residues. Trimming pared 4 bases from V and 7 bases from J, leaving 14 bases between. The sequencing input was peripheral blood. The chain joins TRBV5-1 to TRBJ1-1, with D uncertain. The source of this sequence is a middle-aged man with acute or convalescent COVID-19. CDR3 residues: CASSREGRVEAFF. For the CDR3, the DNA is TGCGCCAGCAGCCGGGAGGGTCGGGTTGAAGCTTTCTTT.